This T cell receptor (beta chain) derives from a study of blood T cell repertoires in COVID-19. Study as a whole: The study drew acute and convalescent COVID-19 samples from the United States, Italy and Spain. Sources were T cells, B-cell-depleted T cells, or PBMCs; the material itself was cDNA or gDNA.

Authors' processing steps: Nucleated cell counts were estimated from reference gene primer amplification. Assay used: immunoSEQ multiplex PCR; TCRdb lists only in-frame clones, some missing. D and trimming come from the DNA, and the V and J calls and clone size come from that table. The repertoire holds some 50,000 clones, with approximately 85% as singletons. The source material was peripheral blood. This clonotype was obtained from a man aged 35 to 55 with acute or convalescent COVID-19.

The DNA of the CDR3 is TGTGCCACCGCAGCTAGCGGATCTAGCACAGATACGCAGTATTTT. Its protein is CATAASGSSTDTQYF. The V gene is TRBV24-1, the J gene TRBJ2-3; 7 nucleotides align to TRBD2. Trimming removed 9 bases from V and 0 bases from J; junction bases left unmatched: 8. From germline, CDR1 is KGHDR and CDR2 SFDVKD. There are 15 residues in the CDR3.